This TCR beta chain derives from a study of shared clonotypes between healthy human individuals. Points from the study as a whole: Clonotypes which were not shared had lower generation probabilities than clonotypes that all four donors shared.

To note about this clone: Its target is not known.

Germline values: CDR1 MNHNS, CDR2 SASEGT. Trimming took off 6 bases at V and 5 bases at J, with 13 bases between the two ends. The CDR3 runs to 13 residues. TCRdb keeps only in-frame clones here, not all; method: immunoSEQ multiplex PCR. The table includes about 2,500,000 clones, over 85% detected once. The chain carries TRBV6-1 and TRBJ2-5; unclear D gene. Material: naive CD4+ T cells sorted from blood. Indicated subset: CD45RA+ positively selected. This sequence originates from a man between 18 and 29 years old in good health. The CDR3 loop is CASSHNRLETQYF. The CDR3 bases are TGTGCCAGCAGCCACAATCGTCTCGAGACCCAGTACTTC.